The 2 T cell receptor beta chains listed next were all sequenced from one sample in a study of cytomegalovirus exposure and HLA in healthy donors. The PCR made use of 60 Vbeta and 13 Jbeta primers. Generated by immunoSEQ multiplex PCR, the TCRdb table keeps only in-frame clones and is missing some. The sample contains tens of thousands of clones, around 79% of which appear only once. Sequencing was carried out using PBMCs. The source of these receptors is a woman between 35 and 50 years old in good health and CMV-seropositive.

V usage is TRBV7-3 and J usage is TRBJ2-7; 7 bases agree with TRBD1. Trimming cost V 5 bases and J 1 base; bases outside gene matches: 8. Germline CDR1 reads SGHTA; CDR2 reads FQGTGA. This CDR3 is 15 amino acids long. Here the CDR3 DNA reads TGTGCCAGCAGCCCGACCGGGACAGAATCCTACGAGCAGTACTTC. This translates into CASSPTGTESYEQYF.

The chain employs TRBV4-3 and TRBJ2-7; 9 nucleotides align to TRBD1. CDR1 and CDR2 from the germline V gene are LGHNA and YSLEER. The CDR3 consists of 15 residues. V lost 4 bases to trimming and J lost 0 bases; unmatched junction nucleotides: 4. The DNA of the CDR3 is TGCGCCAGCAGCCCGGGACAGGGAGGCTCCTACGAGCAGTACTTC. Its protein product is CASSPGQGGSYEQYF.